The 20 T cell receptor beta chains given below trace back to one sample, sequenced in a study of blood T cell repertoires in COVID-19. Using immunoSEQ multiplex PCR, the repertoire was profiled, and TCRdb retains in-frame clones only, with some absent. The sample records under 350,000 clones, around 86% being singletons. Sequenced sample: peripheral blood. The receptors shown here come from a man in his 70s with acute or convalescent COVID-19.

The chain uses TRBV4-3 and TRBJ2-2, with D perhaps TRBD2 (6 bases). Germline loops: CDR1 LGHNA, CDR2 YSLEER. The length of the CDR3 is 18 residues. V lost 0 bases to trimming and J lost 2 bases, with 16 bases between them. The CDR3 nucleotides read TGCGCCAGCAGCCAAGAGCCCTTAGCGGTTTTAAACACCGGGGAGCTGTTTTTT. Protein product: CASSQEPLAVLNTGELFF.

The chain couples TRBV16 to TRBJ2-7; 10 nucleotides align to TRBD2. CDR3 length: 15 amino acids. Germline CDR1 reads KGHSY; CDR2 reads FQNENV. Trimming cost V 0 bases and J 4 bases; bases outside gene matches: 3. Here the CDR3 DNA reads TGTGCCAGCAGCCAATCTAGCGGGGGGATATACGAGCAGTACTTC. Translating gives CASSQSSGGIYEQYF.

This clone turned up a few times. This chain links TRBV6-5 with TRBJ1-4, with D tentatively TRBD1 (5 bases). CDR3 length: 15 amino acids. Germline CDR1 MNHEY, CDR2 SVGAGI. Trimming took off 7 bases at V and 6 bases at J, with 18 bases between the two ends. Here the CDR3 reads CASKTVYGVDEKLFF. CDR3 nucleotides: TGTGCCAGCAAGACAGTTTACGGTGTTGATGAAAAACTGTTTTTT.

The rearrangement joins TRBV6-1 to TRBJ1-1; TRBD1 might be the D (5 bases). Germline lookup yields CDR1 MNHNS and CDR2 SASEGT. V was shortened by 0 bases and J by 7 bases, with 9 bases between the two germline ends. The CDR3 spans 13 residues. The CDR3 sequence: CASSEAKGFEAFF. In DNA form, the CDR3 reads TGTGCCAGCAGTGAAGCCAAGGGGTTTGAAGCTTTCTTT.

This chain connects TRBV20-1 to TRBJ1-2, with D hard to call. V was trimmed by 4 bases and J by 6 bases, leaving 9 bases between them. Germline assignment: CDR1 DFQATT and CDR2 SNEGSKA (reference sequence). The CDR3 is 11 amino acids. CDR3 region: CSATNSNGYTF. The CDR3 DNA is TGCAGTGCTACAAACAGTAATGGCTACACCTTC.

DNA of the CDR3: TGTGCCAGCAGCCAAGGAGGGGGTAGTGAGGAAAAACTGTTTTTT. Amino acid sequence: CASSQGGGSEEKLFF. This chain uses TRBV4-2 with TRBJ1-4, with a tentative D call TRBD1 (6 bases). This CDR3 spans 15 amino acids. Germline CDR1 and CDR2: LGHNA and YNFKEQ. Trimming pared 1 base from V and 8 bases from J, leaving 14 bases between.

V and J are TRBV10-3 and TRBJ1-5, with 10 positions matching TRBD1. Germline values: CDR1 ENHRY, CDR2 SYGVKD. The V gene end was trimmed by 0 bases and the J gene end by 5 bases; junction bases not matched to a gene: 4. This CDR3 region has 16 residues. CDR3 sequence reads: CAISESRTGGDQPQHF. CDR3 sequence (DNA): TGTGCCATCAGTGAGTCGAGGACAGGGGGTGATCAGCCCCAGCATTTT.

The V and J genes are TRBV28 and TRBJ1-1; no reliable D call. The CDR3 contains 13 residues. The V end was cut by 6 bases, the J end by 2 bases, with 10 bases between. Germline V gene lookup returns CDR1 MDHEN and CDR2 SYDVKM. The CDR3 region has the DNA TGTGCCAGCAGCCCTTTTCTAAACACTGAAGCTTTCTTT. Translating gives CASSPFLNTEAFF.

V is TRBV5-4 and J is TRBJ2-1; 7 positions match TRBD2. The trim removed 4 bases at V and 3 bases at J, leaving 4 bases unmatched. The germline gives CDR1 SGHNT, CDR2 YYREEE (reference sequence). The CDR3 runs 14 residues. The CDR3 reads CASSGGGFYNEQFF. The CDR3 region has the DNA TGTGCCAGCAGCGGGGGGGGTTTCTACAATGAGCAGTTCTTC. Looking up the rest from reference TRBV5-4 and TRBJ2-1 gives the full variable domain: ETGVTQSPTHLIKTRGQQVTLRCSSQSGHNTVSWYQQALGQGPQFIFQYYREEENGRGNFPPRFSGLQFPNYSSELNVNALELDDSALYLCASSGGGFYNEQFFGPGTRLTVL.

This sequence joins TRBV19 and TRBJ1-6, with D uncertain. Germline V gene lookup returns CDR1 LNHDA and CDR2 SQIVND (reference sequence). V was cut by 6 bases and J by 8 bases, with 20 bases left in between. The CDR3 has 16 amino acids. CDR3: CASSTEAGRTHSPLHF. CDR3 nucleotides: TGTGCCAGTAGCACCGAGGCCGGGAGAACTCATTCACCCCTCCACTTT.

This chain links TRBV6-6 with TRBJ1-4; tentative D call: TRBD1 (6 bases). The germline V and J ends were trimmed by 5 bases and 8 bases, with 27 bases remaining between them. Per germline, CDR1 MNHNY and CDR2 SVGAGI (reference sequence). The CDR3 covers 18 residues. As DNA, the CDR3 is TGTGCCAGCAGTCCTCAAAAAGGCCCCAGGGGAGTGGACGAAAAACTGTTTTTT. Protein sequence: CASSPQKGPRGVDEKLFF.

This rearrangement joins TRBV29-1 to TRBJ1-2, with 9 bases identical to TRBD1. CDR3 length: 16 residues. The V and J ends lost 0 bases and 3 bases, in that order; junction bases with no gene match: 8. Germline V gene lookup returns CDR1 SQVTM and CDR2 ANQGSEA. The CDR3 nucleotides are TGCAGCGTTGAAGATCGGGACAGGGTAGGACACTATGGCTACACCTTC. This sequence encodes CSVEDRDRVGHYGYTF. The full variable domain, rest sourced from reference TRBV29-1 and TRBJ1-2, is SAVISQKPSRDICQRGTSLTIQCQVDSQVTMMFWYRQQPGQSLTLIATANQGSEATYESGFVIDKFPISRPNLTFSTLTVSNMSPEDSSIYLCSVEDRDRVGHYGYTFGSGTRLTVV.

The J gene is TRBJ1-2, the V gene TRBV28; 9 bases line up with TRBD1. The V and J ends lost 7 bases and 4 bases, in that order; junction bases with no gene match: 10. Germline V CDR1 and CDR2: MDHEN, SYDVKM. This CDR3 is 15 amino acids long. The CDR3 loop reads CASTLGTGRAYGYTF. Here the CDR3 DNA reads TGTGCCAGCACCTTGGGGACAGGGAGGGCCTATGGCTACACCTTC.

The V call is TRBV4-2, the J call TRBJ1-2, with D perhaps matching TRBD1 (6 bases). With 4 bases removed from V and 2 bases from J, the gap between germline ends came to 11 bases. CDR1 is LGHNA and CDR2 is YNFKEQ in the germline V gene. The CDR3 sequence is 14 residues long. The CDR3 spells CASSRGQGNYGYTF. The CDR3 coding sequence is TGTGCCAGCAGCCGAGGGCAGGGGAACTATGGCTACACCTTC.

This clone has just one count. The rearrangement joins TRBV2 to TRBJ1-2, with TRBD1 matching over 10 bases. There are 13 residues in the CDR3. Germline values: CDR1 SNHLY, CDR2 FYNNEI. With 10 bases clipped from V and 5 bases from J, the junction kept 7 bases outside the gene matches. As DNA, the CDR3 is TGTGCCACCTCCGGGACAGGGGAATATGGCTACACCTTC. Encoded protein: CATSGTGEYGYTF.

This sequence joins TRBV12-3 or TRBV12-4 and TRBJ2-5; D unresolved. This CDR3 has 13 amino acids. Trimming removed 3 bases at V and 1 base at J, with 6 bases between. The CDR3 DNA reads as TGTGCCAGCAGTTTGTCCAGCCAAGAGACCCAGTACTTC. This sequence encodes CASSLSSQETQYF.

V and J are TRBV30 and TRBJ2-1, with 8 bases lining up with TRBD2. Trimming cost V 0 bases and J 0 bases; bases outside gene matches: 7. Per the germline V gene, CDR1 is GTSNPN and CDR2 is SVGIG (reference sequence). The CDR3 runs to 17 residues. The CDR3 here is CAWSVNSAGVSYNEQFF. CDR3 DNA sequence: TGTGCCTGGAGTGTAAATTCAGCGGGAGTCTCCTACAATGAGCAGTTCTTC.

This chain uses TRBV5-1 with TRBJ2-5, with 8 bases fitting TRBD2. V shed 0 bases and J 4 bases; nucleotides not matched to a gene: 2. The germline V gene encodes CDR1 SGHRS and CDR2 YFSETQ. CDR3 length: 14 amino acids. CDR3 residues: CASSLDAGGETQYF. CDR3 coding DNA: TGCGCCAGCAGCTTGGACGCGGGGGGAGAGACCCAGTACTTC.

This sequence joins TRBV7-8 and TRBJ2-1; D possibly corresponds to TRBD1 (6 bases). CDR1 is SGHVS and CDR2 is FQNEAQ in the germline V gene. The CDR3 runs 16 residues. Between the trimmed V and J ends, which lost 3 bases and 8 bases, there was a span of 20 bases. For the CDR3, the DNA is TGTGCCAGCAGCTTTTGGGGACACTCGTTTAGCGATGAGCAGTTCTTC. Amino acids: CASSFWGHSFSDEQFF. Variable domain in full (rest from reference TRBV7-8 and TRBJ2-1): GAGVSQSPRYKVAKRGQDVALRCDPISGHVSLFWYQQALGQGPEFLTYFQNEAQLDKSGLPSDRFFAERPEGSVSTLKIQRTQQEDSAVYLCASSFWGHSFSDEQFFGPGTRLTVL.

CDR3 nucleotide sequence: TGTGCCAGCAGGTCCATAGCGACCCCCACAGATACGCAGTATTTT. Protein sequence: CASRSIATPTDTQYF. The chain couples TRBV3-1 (or the pseudogene TRBV3-2) to TRBJ2-3, with TRBD2 as a possible D gene (5 bases). Germline V lookup: CDR1 LGHDT, CDR2 YNNKEL (reference sequence). This CDR3 contains 15 residues. The V end was cut by 6 bases, the J end by 2 bases, with 15 bases between.